This T cell receptor beta chain is drawn from a study of blood T cell repertoires in COVID-19 (dated by TCRdb to between 2020 and 2021). Background for the entire study: Samples covering the acute and convalescent phases of COVID-19 were provided by collaborators in the United States, Italy and Spain. The prospective study material was composed of cDNA or gDNA derived from T cells, B-cell-depleted T cells, or PBMCs. Subjects who had been exposed to COVID-19, were actively infected with it, or had recovered from it provided the deeply sampled blood TCRbeta repertoires that made up the dataset. The repertoires were released in a freely available public database meant as a resource for research on the immune response to SARS-CoV-2. The samples were drawn from the first 160 participants of the ongoing ImmuneRACE study and from about 1,200 subjects provided by 6 global collaborators. Nearly every sample came with metadata listing a de-identified subject ID, COVID-19 status, age in years and sex. Where HLA class I and class II types were available, the types were taken from metadata supplied by the sample provider, not from assay-based typing.

In the prospective study, participants were 18 to 89 years old, resided in around 25 geographic areas of the United States, and were enrolled through a virtual design. Cohort assignment in the prospective study relied on participant-reported clinical history from a screening survey and a study questionnaire. Exposed participants were defined as having been in contact with someone with a PCR-confirmed or clinician-diagnosed COVID-19 case within 2 weeks of study entry. Mobile phlebotomists in the prospective study collected whole blood, serum and a nasopharyngeal or oropharyngeal swab from every participant. Additional blood draws and questionnaires over an approximately 2-month period could optionally be provided by prospective study participants. Before DNA extraction, prospective study blood samples were shipped either frozen or at room temperature. The immunoSEQ Assay, a bias-controlled multiplex PCR, was used to amplify TCRbeta CDR3 regions from genomic DNA. Under the source paper's analysis protocol: Within the assay, amplification of reference gene primers was used to estimate how many nucleated cells each sample contained. Sequence reads were collapsed and filtered to measure the absolute abundance of every unique TCRbeta CDR3 rearrangement. For each sample, productive Simpson clonality was calculated as the square root of Simpson's diversity index across productive rearrangements. TCRdb obtained this table from immuneACCESS and retained in-frame rearrangements with V and J assigned. These tables miss some clones; where compared with another copy, unresolved V genes account for less than half of the shortfall, and the remainder is unexplained. The DNA gave D and trimming, while V, J and clone size come from that table. In all, the sample holds about 220,000 clones, and 83% of those were seen once. Approximately 5% of the sample is held by the ten biggest clonotypes.

The germline V gene specifies MNHEY as CDR1 and SVGAGI as CDR2. V is clipped by 4 bases and J by 0 bases, and the sequence between their germline boundaries is 10 bases long. The cysteine opens and the phenylalanine closes a CDR3 of 16 amino acids. The entry retains the CDR3 DNA only, 48 bases that are in frame from base 1. Overall study outcomes, separate from this receptor: How much clinical and demographic metadata was included differed by source and by participant, and the metadata was provided uncurated.

For this clone: Its antigen remains undetermined. Base qualities are not provided; no much larger clone lies one nucleotide away.

The V and J segments used are TRBV6-5 and TRBJ2-6; TRBD2 could be the D gene, as 6 bases match. Sample: PBMCs or T cells enriched from blood (not recorded which). The source of this sequence is a woman aged 45-60 years who had been exposed to COVID-19. The sequenced DNA: TGTGCCAGCAGTTCCCACGGGAGCTCTGGGGCCAACGTCCTGACTTTC. This translates into CASSSHGSSGANVLTF.